Presented here are 9 T cell receptor beta chains from one specimen sequenced in a study of blood T cell repertoires in COVID-19. TCRdb's table, derived via immunoSEQ multiplex PCR, lists solely in-frame clones and lacks some. This sample has about 330,000 clones; approximately 88% occur once, and the top ten carry 6.4%. The sample consisted of peripheral blood. The source of these receptors is a man between 18 and 35 years old who had recovered from COVID-19.

This chain connects TRBV4-1 to TRBJ1-2, with 11 nucleotides matching TRBD1. The V gene's germline CDR1 is MGHRA and CDR2 YSYEKL. Trimming at V came to 4 bases and at J to 6 bases, leaving 13 bases not matched to a gene. There are 17 residues in the CDR3. This CDR3 reads CASSPGRTGGARDGYTF. The CDR3 nucleotides read TGCGCCAGCAGCCCTGGGCGGACAGGGGGCGCTCGGGATGGCTACACCTTC.

The genes are TRBV10-3 and TRBJ1-2; 7 bases line up with TRBD1. The CDR3 length is 13 residues. Germline V lookup: CDR1 ENHRY, CDR2 SYGVKD. V lost 4 bases, J lost 3 bases, and 2 bases stayed unmatched. For the CDR3, the DNA is TGTGCCATCAGTGCTGGGACAGACTATGGCTACACCTTC. It is translated as CAISAGTDYGYTF.

This chain uses TRBV15 with TRBJ1-5; D remains ambiguous. The germline V and J ends were trimmed by 6 bases and 4 bases, with 13 bases remaining between them. Per the germline V gene, CDR1 is LNHNV and CDR2 is YYDKDF (reference sequence). This CDR3 spans 14 amino acids. CDR3 loop: CATRGAVVNQPQHF. The CDR3 DNA follows: TGTGCCACCAGGGGTGCGGTAGTTAATCAGCCCCAGCATTTT. Supplemented by reference TRBV15 and TRBJ1-5, the full variable domain reads DAMVIQNPRYQVTQFGKPVTLSCSQTLNHNVMYWYQQKSSQAPKLLFHYYDKDFNNEADTPDNFQSRRPNTSFCFLDIRSPGLGDTAMYLCATRGAVVNQPQHFGDGTRLSIL.

The chain employs TRBV29-1 and TRBJ1-1; D unresolved. This CDR3 comprises 11 residues. The germline V and J ends were trimmed by 0 bases and 10 bases, with 9 bases remaining between them. Per germline, CDR1 SQVTM and CDR2 ANQGSEA. The DNA of the CDR3 is TGCAGCGTTGAAGAGGCAGTATCAGCTTTCTTT. Translating it yields CSVEEAVSAFF.

The chain joins TRBV6-6 to TRBJ1-1; 9 nucleotides agree with TRBD1. Germline V gene lookup returns CDR1 MNHNY and CDR2 SVGAGI (reference sequence). CDR3 length equals 15 residues. V trimming: 6 bases; J trimming: 4 bases; junction bases outside the gene matches: 9. The CDR3 sequence is CASSLTDRGVTEAFF. The CDR3, as DNA: TGTGCCAGCAGCCTAACCGACAGGGGGGTCACTGAAGCTTTCTTT.

V and J are TRBV4-1 and TRBJ2-3; TRBD1 matches 10 bases. V was pared by 1 base and J by 4 bases, with 8 bases of the junction left unmatched. The CDR3 is 17 residues long. Per germline, CDR1 MGHRA and CDR2 YSYEKL. CDR3 protein: CASSQVYGTGVADTQYF. The CDR3 DNA reads TGCGCCAGCAGCCAAGTTTACGGGACAGGGGTCGCAGATACGCAGTATTTT.

Concerning this clone itself: Other nucleotide sequences from this sample produce the same CDR3. The rearrangement links TRBV19 to TRBJ2-5; possibly TRBD2 for D (5 bases). Germline V gene sequence: CDR1 LNHDA, CDR2 SQIVND (reference sequence). The V gene lost 0 bases and the J gene lost 4 bases, with 6 bases spanning the gap. CDR3 length: 13 residues. The CDR3 nucleotides read TGTGCCAGTAGTATAGATCGGGGAGAGACCCAGTACTTC. This codes for CASSIDRGETQYF.

The chain employs TRBV18 and TRBJ2-2; D is possibly TRBD2 (6 bases). With 3 bases removed from V and 4 bases from J, the gap between germline ends came to 15 bases. This CDR3 spans 16 amino acids. Germline lookup yields CDR1 KGHSH and CDR2 LQKENI. The CDR3 DNA follows: TGTGCCAGCTCACCGGTTGTCCAGGGAGGCACCGGGGAGCTGTTTTTT. Translated: CASSPVVQGGTGELFF.

This clone came up once. This chain joins TRBV7-6 and TRBJ2-5, with 7 nucleotides matching TRBD2. Trimming at V came to 2 bases and at J to 5 bases, leaving 8 bases not matched to a gene. This CDR3 is built from 15 residues. From germline, CDR1 is SGHVS and CDR2 FNYEAQ. The CDR3: CASSLYGGRGETQYF. CDR3 nucleotide sequence: TGTGCCAGCAGCTTATACGGCGGGAGAGGTGAGACCCAGTACTTC. The entire variable domain, with the rest obtained from reference TRBV7-6 and TRBJ2-5, is as follows: GAGVSQSPRYKVTKRGQDVALRCDPISGHVSLYWYRQALGQGPEFLTYFNYEAQQDKSGLPNDRFSAERPEGSISTLTIQRTEQRDSAMYRCASSLYGGRGETQYFGPGTRLLVL.